A selection of T cell receptor beta chains follows, all from one sample in a study of cytomegalovirus exposure and HLA in healthy donors. TCRdb keeps only in-frame clones here, not all; method: immunoSEQ multiplex PCR. The sample carries some 95,000 clones, approximately 71% recorded once. Input material: PBMCs. The receptors come from a woman in her late teens or twenties in good health and CMV-seropositive. Each CDR3 is given with its conserved first and last residue. The D gene is left open where the match is weak. Expanded clones are given a class, and other clones once, few, many or no size at all.

D: TRBD2; V: TRBV5-1; size: NA; J: TRBJ2-1; DNA: TGCGCCAGCAGCTTGTGGGTCCGGAGCGGGAGTACCCATGAGCAGTTCTTC; CDR3: CASSLWVRSGSTHEQFF
D: NA; V: TRBV2; size: NA; J: TRBJ2-7; DNA: TGTGCCAGCAGCGTCCTTGGGACACTTTACGAGCAGTACTTC; CDR3: CASSVLGTLYEQYF
D: NA; V: TRBV7-2; size: NA; J: TRBJ2-1; DNA: TGTGCCAGCAGCCTAGGGCGGGACTCCTACAATGAGCAGTTCTTC; CDR3: CASSLGRDSYNEQFF
D: NA; V: TRBV25-1; size: NA; J: TRBJ1-5; DNA: TGTGCCAGCAGTGAAAATGTGGGCCCGGGAGGGCCCCAGCATTTT; CDR3: CASSENVGPGGPQHF
D: NA; V: TRBV29-1; size: NA; J: TRBJ1-1; DNA: TGCAGCGTTGGGGCCAGGGTAGGCACTGAAGCTTTCTTT; CDR3: CSVGARVGTEAFF
D: NA; V: TRBV2; size: NA; J: TRBJ1-5; DNA: TGTGCCAGCAGTGAAAGGGAGAATAGCAATCAGCCCCAGCATTTT; CDR3: CASSERENSNQPQHF
D: TRBD2; V: TRBV4-1; size: NA; J: TRBJ2-5; DNA: TGCGCCAGCAGCGACCCTTTGCGGGAGGCCGCTTCGGGGACCCAGTACTTC; CDR3: CASSDPLREAASGTQYF
D: NA; V: TRBV7-9; size: NA; J: TRBJ2-7; DNA: TGTGCCAGCAGCTTGGCCCCCTACGAGCAGTACTTC; CDR3: CASSLAPYEQYF
D: TRBD1; V: TRBV18; size: once; J: TRBJ2-3; DNA: TGTGCCAGCTCTACCACAGGGGGGACAGATACGCAGTATTTT; CDR3: CASSTTGGTDTQYF
D: NA; V: TRBV2; size: few; J: TRBJ2-7; DNA: TGTGCCAGCAGTACCCGAGCTCAGGGGTACTTC; CDR3: CASSTRAQGYF
D: NA; V: TRBV5-5; size: NA; J: TRBJ1-1; DNA: TGTGCCAGCAGCTTGAGGGGCCAGGGGTTGGCCACTGAAGCTTTCTTT; CDR3: CASSLRGQGLATEAFF
D: NA; V: TRBV28; size: few; J: TRBJ1-2; DNA: TGTGCCAGCACCATGGGAGGGGCCAATTCTAACTATGGCTACACCTTC; CDR3: CASTMGGANSNYGYTF
D: TRBD2; V: TRBV11-2; size: NA; J: TRBJ2-3; DNA: TGTGCCAGCAGCCCTTGGACTAGCGCAGATACGCAGTATTTT; CDR3: CASSPWTSADTQYF
D: NA; V: TRBV19; size: NA; J: TRBJ1-3; DNA: TGTGCCAGTACTGACTCTAGGAGGTTCTCTGGAAACACCATATATTTT; CDR3: CASTDSRRFSGNTIYF
D: TRBD1; V: TRBV6-5; size: few; J: TRBJ2-7; DNA: TGTGCCAGCAGTTCCCCGACAGGGGCGGGCCACGAGCAGTACTTC; CDR3: CASSSPTGAGHEQYF
D: NA; V: TRBV29-1; size: NA; J: TRBJ2-3; DNA: TGCAGCGTTGACAATAGCGCCACAGATACGCAGTATTTT; CDR3: CSVDNSATDTQYF
D: NA; V: TRBV7-9; size: NA; J: TRBJ1-5; DNA: TGTGCCAGCAGCCTCAGTGGGACACCTAGCAATCAGCCCCAGCATTTT; CDR3: CASSLSGTPSNQPQHF
D: TRBD1; V: TRBV4-2; size: NA; J: TRBJ1-2; DNA: TGTGCCAGCAGCCAAGGGGCGGGACAGGGAACCCCTAACTATGGCTACACCTTC; CDR3: CASSQGAGQGTPNYGYTF
D: NA; V: TRBV19; size: NA; J: TRBJ1-2; DNA: TGTGCCAGTAGTATTTCGTCAGGGGCGATAAACTATGGCTACACCTTC; CDR3: CASSISSGAINYGYTF
D: NA; V: TRBV7-9; size: once; J: TRBJ2-1; DNA: TGTGCCAGCAGCTTAGCTCAACGGAGCACCTACAATGAGCAGTTCTTC; CDR3: CASSLAQRSTYNEQFF
D: NA; V: TRBV5-1; size: NA; J: TRBJ2-1; DNA: TGCGCCAGCAGCTCAGCGGGACAAACCTACAATGAGCAGTTCTTC; CDR3: CASSSAGQTYNEQFF
D: NA; V: TRBV7-6; size: NA; J: TRBJ2-5; DNA: TGTGCCAGCAGCTTAGGGCAGGGGTCCCAAGAGACCCAGTACTTC; CDR3: CASSLGQGSQETQYF
D: NA; V: TRBV28; size: NA; J: TRBJ2-1; DNA: TGTGCCAGCAGTTTAGCCGGGAGTGGGAATGAGCAGTTCTTC; CDR3: CASSLAGSGNEQFF
D: NA; V: TRBV9; size: NA; J: TRBJ1-2; DNA: TGTGCCAGCAGCGTAGGACCTACGAGACGGGGTAACTATGGCTACACCTTC; CDR3: CASSVGPTRRGNYGYTF
D: TRBD1; V: TRBV6-1; size: few; J: TRBJ1-5; DNA: TGTGCCAGCAGTGAATTCCGAGGACAGGGGAGCAATCAGCCCCAGCATTTT; CDR3: CASSEFRGQGSNQPQHF
D: TRBD1; V: TRBV9; size: few; J: TRBJ1-4; DNA: TGTGCCAGCAGCTTTCGACAGGGGGGAGAACTGTTTTTT; CDR3: CASSFRQGGELFF
D: TRBD1; V: TRBV13; size: NA; J: TRBJ1-2; DNA: TGTGCCAGCAGCTTAGGGACAGGGACCTATAACTATGGCTACACCTTC; CDR3: CASSLGTGTYNYGYTF
D: TRBD2; V: TRBV15; size: NA; J: TRBJ2-7; DNA: TGTGCCACCAGCCCGGGACTAGCGGGAGCTGGCGACGAGCAGTACTTC; CDR3: CATSPGLAGAGDEQYF
D: NA; V: TRBV11-2; size: once; J: TRBJ1-2; DNA: TGTGCCAGCAGTCGTGGAGGAGGGAGTGACTATGGCTACACCTTC; CDR3: CASSRGGGSDYGYTF
D: NA; V: TRBV7-9; size: NA; J: TRBJ1-1; DNA: TGTGCCAGCAGCCGCCGACCGGGAAGGAACACTGAAGCTTTCTTT; CDR3: CASSRRPGRNTEAFF
D: TRBD2; V: TRBV7-8; size: NA; J: TRBJ2-7; DNA: TGTGCCAGCAGCGGCTCCGGGACTAGCGCAAACGGAGGGTACGAGCAGTACTTC; CDR3: CASSGSGTSANGGYEQYF
D: NA; V: TRBV6-5; size: NA; J: TRBJ1-2; DNA: TGTGCCAGCAGTTACTCCCCAAACTATGGCTACACCTTC; CDR3: CASSYSPNYGYTF
D: TRBD1; V: TRBV27; size: NA; J: TRBJ1-2; DNA: TGTGCCAGCAGTAATACAGGGGCAAAGGGTATTGTCTATGGCTACACCTTC; CDR3: CASSNTGAKGIVYGYTF
D: NA; V: TRBV9; size: NA; J: TRBJ1-2; DNA: TGTGCCAGCAGCAGAGGAGGGTATGGCTACACCTTC; CDR3: CASSRGGYGYTF
D: NA; V: TRBV11-2; size: NA; J: TRBJ2-1; DNA: TGTGCCAGCCGAACGGGGGTCCGCAATGAGCAGTTCTTC; CDR3: CASRTGVRNEQFF
D: TRBD1; V: TRBV28; size: NA; J: TRBJ1-2; DNA: TGTGCCAGCAGCTCCCCCGGGACAGCCTACTATGGCTACACCTTC; CDR3: CASSSPGTAYYGYTF
D: NA; V: TRBV19; size: NA; J: TRBJ2-3; DNA: TGTGCCAGTAAGGGCGGGATTAGCACAGATACGCAGTATTTT; CDR3: CASKGGISTDTQYF
D: TRBD1; V: TRBV19; size: NA; J: TRBJ1-2; DNA: TGTGCCAGTAGTACCCGGGACAGGGATACGAACTATGGCTACACCTTC; CDR3: CASSTRDRDTNYGYTF
D: NA; V: TRBV5-1; size: NA; J: TRBJ2-5; DNA: TGCGCCAGCGGAGAGGGGACATCCATAGTGAGGACCCAGTACTTC; CDR3: CASGEGTSIVRTQYF